The T cell receptor beta chain under discussion was sequenced for a study of cytomegalovirus exposure and HLA in healthy donors. The CDR3 runs to 15 residues. Germline-derived CDR1 and CDR2 are SGHTA and FQGNSA. Trimming at V came to 4 bases and at J to 4 bases, leaving 7 bases not matched to a gene. As to this clone: Its matching antigen is unknown.

Findings and caveats of the study: In a later analysis, specific HLA alleles were associated with some 16,000 TCR beta sequences at a 0.05 false discovery rate. The study flagged 150 to 200 TCR beta chains as cytomegalovirus-associated. A later look showed TCR association rates differing by HLA locus, highest for DRB1 and lowest for HLA-C.

It was with 60 Vbeta and 13 Jbeta primers that the PCR ran. Profiling relied on immunoSEQ multiplex PCR, and the TCRdb table lists in-frame clones only, not all of them. The sample has under 200,000 clones, approximately 71% seen once. The sequence came from a man in his forties or fifties in good health and CMV-seronegative. The sample was PBMCs. The V and J genes are TRBV7-2 and TRBJ1-1, with 9 nucleotides matching TRBD1. CDR3 protein: CASSSKQGAVTEAFF. DNA of the CDR3: TGTGCCAGCAGCTCAAAACAGGGGGCTGTCACTGAAGCTTTCTTT.